This entry lists 7 T cell receptor beta chains sequenced from one sample in a study of PD-L1 blockade in urothelial cancer. Sequencing used immunoSEQ multiplex PCR; TCRdb keeps in-frame clones, though not all of them. Seen here are 35,000 to 40,000 clones, about 93% observed once, and the top ten hold 8.3%. This sample comprised PBMCs, obtained around atezolizumab (anti-PD-L1) treatment. These receptors all come from a man between 65 and 85 years old with urothelial cancer.

V usage is TRBV11-3 and J usage is TRBJ2-1; 9 bases align to TRBD2. The CDR3 length is 20 residues. Losses at the gene ends were 0 bases for V and 0 bases for J; bases not matched to a gene: 12. CDR1 is SGHNT, CDR2 YENEEA, per germline. CDR3 amino acids: CASSLDWSGRYPLSYNEQFF. CDR3 coding DNA: TGTGCCAGCAGCTTAGATTGGAGCGGGAGGTACCCACTCTCCTACAATGAGCAGTTCTTC.

The chain has TRBV5-4 and TRBJ2-3; TRBD2 might be the D (5 bases). Germline CDR1 and CDR2: SGHNT and YYREEE (reference sequence). This CDR3 is built from 14 residues. V lost 3 bases to trimming and J lost 2 bases, with 10 bases between them. The chain's CDR3 is CASSSRGSTDTQYF. CDR3 DNA: TGTGCCAGCAGCTCCCGGGGATCCACAGATACGCAGTATTTT.

The chain has TRBV18 and TRBJ1-5, with TRBD1 matching over 9 bases. Unmatched junction bases numbered 4, after V lost 3 bases and J lost 4 bases. Germline loops: CDR1 KGHSH, CDR2 LQKENI. The CDR3 has 15 amino acids. The CDR3, as DNA: TGTGCCAGCTCACCTTTCGGACAGGGGAATCAGCCCCAGCATTTT. Its translation: CASSPFGQGNQPQHF.

The V and J genes are TRBV6-1 and TRBJ2-3; TRBD1 is a possible D gene (5 bases). V was clipped by 2 bases and J by 0 bases, with 15 bases between them. CDR3 length: 17 residues. The germline V gene encodes CDR1 MNHNS and CDR2 SASEGT. CDR3 in DNA: TGTGCCAGCAGTGAAAATACCAGGGCCCCTAGCACAGATACGCAGTATTTT. This encodes CASSENTRAPSTDTQYF.

The genes are TRBV21-1 and TRBJ2-3; the D call of TRBD2 is as the table states it, not checked on the DNA. TRBV21-1 represents a pseudogene. The CDR3 runs to 16 residues. The CDR3 nucleotides are TGTGCCAGCAGCAAAAGGACTAGCGGGAGGGCCCGTACGCAGTATTTT. This sequence encodes CASSKRTSGRARTQYF.

The chain employs TRBV13 and TRBJ1-4; TRBD1 matches at 7 bases. The CDR3 covers 15 residues. After removal of 5 bases from V and 4 bases from J, the junction contained 7 bases not matched to a gene. Looked up from germline, CDR1 is PRHDT and CDR2 is FYEKMQ (reference sequence). CDR3 nucleotides: TGTGCCAGCAGCCGTGGGACAGAGTTTAATGAAAAACTGTTTTTT. Translating gives CASSRGTEFNEKLFF.

CDR3 in amino acids: CASSSGLHSGNTIYF. Here the CDR3 DNA reads TGTGCCAGCAGCTCAGGACTGCACTCTGGAAACACCATATATTTT. V usage is TRBV7-9 and J usage is TRBJ1-3; D is uncertain. The CDR3 sequence is 15 residues long. Trimming took off 4 bases at V and 0 bases at J, with 10 bases between the two ends. Germline CDR1 SEHNR, CDR2 FQNEAQ (reference sequence).